The 9 T cell receptor beta chains below come from one sample, sequenced in a study of blood T cell repertoires in COVID-19. Only in-frame clones appear in the TCRdb table, and some are missing; sequencing was by immunoSEQ multiplex PCR. The sample consists of roughly 130,000 clones, about 86% of them appearing once. The source material was peripheral blood. All receptors derive from a woman between 45 and 60 years old with acute or convalescent COVID-19.

The genes are TRBV5-1 and TRBJ2-1; TRBD1 aligns across 9 bases. V was pared by 0 bases and J by 8 bases, with 6 bases of the junction left unmatched. The V gene's germline CDR1 is SGHRS and CDR2 YFSETQ. The CDR3 runs 15 residues. The CDR3 loop reads CASSLAGTGWDEQFF. The CDR3 DNA reads as TGCGCCAGCAGCTTGGCCGGGACAGGGTGGGATGAGCAGTTCTTC.

This clone was observed a few times. The rearrangement joins TRBV5-6 to TRBJ1-2; possibly TRBD1 for D (6 bases). Germline V gene sequence: CDR1 SGHDT, CDR2 YYEEEE. The length of the CDR3 is 15 residues. Trimming shortened V by 3 bases and J by 4 bases, and 16 bases separated the two germline ends. The chain's CDR3 is CASSSLRDRPYGYTF. CDR3 coding DNA: TGTGCCAGCAGCTCCCTACGCGACAGGCCCTATGGCTACACCTTC.

CDR3 in amino acids: CATLSGTGELFF. The CDR3, as DNA: TGTGCCACCCTTAGCGGAACCGGGGAGCTGTTTTTT. The chain uses TRBV27 and TRBJ2-2; tentative D call: TRBD2 (6 bases). CDR3 length: 12 amino acids. CDR1 is MNHEY and CDR2 is SMNVEV in the germline V gene (reference sequence). V lost 10 bases and J lost 5, with 11 bases in between.

The chain recombines TRBV6-5 with TRBJ1-5, with 7 nucleotides matching TRBD1. V shed 8 bases and J 3 bases; nucleotides not matched to a gene: 7. Germline V lookup: CDR1 MNHEY, CDR2 SVGAGI. CDR3 size: 14 residues. The CDR3 DNA sequence: TGTGCCAGCCGTAGGGGGCAGATCAATCAGCCCCAGCATTTT. It is translated as CASRRGQINQPQHF.

The chain carries TRBV6-5 and TRBJ1-1; D is ambiguous. CDR3 length equals 14 residues. Germline CDR1 and CDR2: MNHEY and SVGAGI. V was clipped by 2 bases and J by 4 bases, with 11 bases between them. CDR3 nucleotide sequence: TGTGCCAGCAGTTACCGGAGGGCCCCCACTGAAGCTTTCTTT. It is translated as CASSYRRAPTEAFF.

V usage is TRBV5-3 and J usage is TRBJ1-2; D is ambiguous. TRBV5-3 is marked as an open reading frame, function uncertain. The CDR3 is made up of 12 amino acids. V lost 6 bases, J lost 3 bases, and 9 bases lay in between. CDR3 DNA: TGTGCCAGAAACGCAGGATACTATGGCTACACCTTC. Protein: CARNAGYYGYTF.

The chain couples TRBV11-3 to TRBJ2-1; 8 bases fit TRBD1. The V gene end was trimmed by 5 bases and the J gene end by 8 bases; junction bases not matched to a gene: 11. Germline V lookup: CDR1 SGHNT, CDR2 YENEEA. This CDR3 is built from 15 residues. The CDR3 DNA reads as TGTGCCAGCAGCCACCGGACAGGGCCCGAATATGAGCAGTTCTTC. As protein: CASSHRTGPEYEQFF. Based on the CDR3 plus reference TRBV11-3 and TRBJ2-1, the full variable domain is EAGVVQSPRYKIIEKKQPVAFWCNPISGHNTLYWYLQNLGQGPELLIRYENEEAVDDSQLPKDRFSAERLKGVDSTLKIQPAELGDSAVYLCASSHRTGPEYEQFFGPGTRLTVL.

The V call is TRBV5-1, the J call TRBJ1-5; 8 positions match TRBD1. This CDR3 comprises 19 residues. Looked up from germline, CDR1 is SGHRS and CDR2 is YFSETQ. J gave up 0 bases and V 4 bases, and 15 bases lay outside the gene matches. DNA for the CDR3: TGCGCCAGCAGCCTCCGGGACAGGCCTCAAGCGCCTAGCAATCAGCCCCAGCATTTT. Its translation is CASSLRDRPQAPSNQPQHF.

Only one count was recorded for this clone. The rearrangement joins TRBV9 to TRBJ1-1; the D gene is possibly TRBD1 (6 bases). The CDR3 totals 15 residues. Between the trimmed V and J ends, which lost 0 bases and 1 base, there was a span of 10 bases. CDR1 and CDR2 (germline): SGDLS, YYNGEE. CDR3 protein: CASSVGMDRNTEAFF. The CDR3 bases are TGTGCCAGCAGCGTAGGAATGGACAGGAACACTGAAGCTTTCTTT.